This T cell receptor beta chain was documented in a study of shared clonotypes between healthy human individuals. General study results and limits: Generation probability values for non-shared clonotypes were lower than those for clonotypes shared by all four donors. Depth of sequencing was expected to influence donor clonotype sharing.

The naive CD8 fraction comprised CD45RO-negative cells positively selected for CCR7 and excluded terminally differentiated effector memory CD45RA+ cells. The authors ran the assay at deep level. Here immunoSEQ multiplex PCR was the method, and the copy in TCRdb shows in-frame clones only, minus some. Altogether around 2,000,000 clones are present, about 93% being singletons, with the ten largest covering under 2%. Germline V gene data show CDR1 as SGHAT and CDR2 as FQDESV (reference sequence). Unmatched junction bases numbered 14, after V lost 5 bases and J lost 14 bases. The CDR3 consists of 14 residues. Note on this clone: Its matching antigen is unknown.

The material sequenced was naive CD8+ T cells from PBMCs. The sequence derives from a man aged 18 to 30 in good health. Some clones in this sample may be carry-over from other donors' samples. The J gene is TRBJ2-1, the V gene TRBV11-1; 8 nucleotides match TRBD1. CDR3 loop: CASSLTTVWGQEFF. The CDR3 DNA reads TGTGCCAGCAGCCTCACCACGGTGTGGGGACAGGAGTTCTTC.